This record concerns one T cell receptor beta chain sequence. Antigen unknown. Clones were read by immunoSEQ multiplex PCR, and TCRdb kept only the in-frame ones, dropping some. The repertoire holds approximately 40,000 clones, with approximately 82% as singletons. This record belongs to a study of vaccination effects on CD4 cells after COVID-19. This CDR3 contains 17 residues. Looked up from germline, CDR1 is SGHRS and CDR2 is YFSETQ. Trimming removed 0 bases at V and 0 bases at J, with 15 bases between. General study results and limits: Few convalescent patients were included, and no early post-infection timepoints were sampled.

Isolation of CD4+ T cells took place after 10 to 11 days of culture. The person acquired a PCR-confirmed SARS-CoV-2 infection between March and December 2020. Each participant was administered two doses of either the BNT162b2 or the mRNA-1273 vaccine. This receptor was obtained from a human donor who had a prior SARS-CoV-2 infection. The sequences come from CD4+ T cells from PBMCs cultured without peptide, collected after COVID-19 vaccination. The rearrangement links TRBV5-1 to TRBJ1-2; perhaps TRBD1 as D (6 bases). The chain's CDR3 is CASSLEVMTGSNYGYTF. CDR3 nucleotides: TGCGCCAGCAGCTTGGAGGTTATGACAGGCTCTAACTATGGCTACACCTTC.